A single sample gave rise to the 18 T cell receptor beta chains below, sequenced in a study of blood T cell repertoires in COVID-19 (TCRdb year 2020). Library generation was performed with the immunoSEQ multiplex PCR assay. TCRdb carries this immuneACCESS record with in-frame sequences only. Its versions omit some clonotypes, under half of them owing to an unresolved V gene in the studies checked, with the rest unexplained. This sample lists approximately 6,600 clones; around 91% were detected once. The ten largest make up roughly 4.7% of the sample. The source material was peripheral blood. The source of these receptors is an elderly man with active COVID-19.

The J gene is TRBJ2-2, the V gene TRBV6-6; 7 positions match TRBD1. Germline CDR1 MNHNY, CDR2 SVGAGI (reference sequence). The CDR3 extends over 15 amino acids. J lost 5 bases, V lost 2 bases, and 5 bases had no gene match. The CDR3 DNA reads TGTGCCAGCAGTTACGTGTCAGGGGGTACCGGGGAGCTGTTTTTT. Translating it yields CASSYVSGGTGELFF.

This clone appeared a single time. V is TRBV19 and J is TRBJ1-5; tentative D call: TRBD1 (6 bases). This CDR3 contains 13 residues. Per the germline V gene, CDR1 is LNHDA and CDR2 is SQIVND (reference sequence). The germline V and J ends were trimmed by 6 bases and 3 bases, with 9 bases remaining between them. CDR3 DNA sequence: TGTGCCAGTAGCTGGACAGCCAATCAGCCCCAGCATTTT. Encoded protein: CASSWTANQPQHF.

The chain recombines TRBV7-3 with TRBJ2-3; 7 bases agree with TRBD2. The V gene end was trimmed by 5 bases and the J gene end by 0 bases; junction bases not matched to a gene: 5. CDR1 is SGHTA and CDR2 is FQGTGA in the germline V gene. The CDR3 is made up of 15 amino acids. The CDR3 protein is CASSVSGSSTDTQYF. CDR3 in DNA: TGTGCCAGCAGCGTTAGCGGGTCTAGCACAGATACGCAGTATTTT.

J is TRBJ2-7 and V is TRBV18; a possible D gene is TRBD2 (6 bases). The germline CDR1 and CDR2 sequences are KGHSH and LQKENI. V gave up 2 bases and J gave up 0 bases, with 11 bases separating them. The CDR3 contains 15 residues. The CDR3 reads CASSPGLTTSYEQYF. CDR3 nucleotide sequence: TGTGCCAGCTCACCAGGACTAACCACCTCCTACGAGCAGTACTTC.

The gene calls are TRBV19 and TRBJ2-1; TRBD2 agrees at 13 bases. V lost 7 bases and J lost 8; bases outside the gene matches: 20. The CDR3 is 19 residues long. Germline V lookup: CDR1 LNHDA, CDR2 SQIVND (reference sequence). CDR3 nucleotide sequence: TGTGCCAGTAAGGGAATCACTAGCGGGAGGGAATTTCTGAGGGATGAGCAGTTCTTC. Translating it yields CASKGITSGREFLRDEQFF.

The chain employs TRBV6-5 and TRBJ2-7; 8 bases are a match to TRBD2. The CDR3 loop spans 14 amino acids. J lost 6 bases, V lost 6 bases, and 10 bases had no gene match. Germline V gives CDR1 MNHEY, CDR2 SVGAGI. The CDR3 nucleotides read TGTGCCAGCAGAGTGAGCGGGAGCATCGGCGAGCAGTACTTC. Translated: CASRVSGSIGEQYF.

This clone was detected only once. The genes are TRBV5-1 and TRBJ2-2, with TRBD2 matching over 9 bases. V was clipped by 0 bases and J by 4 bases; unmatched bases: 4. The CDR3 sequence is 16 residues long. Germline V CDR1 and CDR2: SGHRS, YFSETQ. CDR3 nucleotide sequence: TGCGCCAGCAGCTTGGGCCAGACTAGCGGCACCGGGGAGCTGTTTTTT. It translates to CASSLGQTSGTGELFF.

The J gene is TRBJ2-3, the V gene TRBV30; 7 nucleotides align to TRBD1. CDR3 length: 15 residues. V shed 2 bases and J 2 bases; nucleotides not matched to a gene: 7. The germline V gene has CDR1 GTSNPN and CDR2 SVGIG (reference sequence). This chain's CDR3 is CAWSRQGESTDTQYF. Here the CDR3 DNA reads TGTGCCTGGAGTCGACAGGGAGAGTCCACAGATACGCAGTATTTT.

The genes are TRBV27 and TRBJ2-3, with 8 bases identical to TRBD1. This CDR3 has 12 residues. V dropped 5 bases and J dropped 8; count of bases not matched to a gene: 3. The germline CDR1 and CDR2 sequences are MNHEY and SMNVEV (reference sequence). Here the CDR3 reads CASSHDRGTQYF. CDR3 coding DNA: TGTGCCAGCAGTCATGACAGGGGTACGCAGTATTTT.

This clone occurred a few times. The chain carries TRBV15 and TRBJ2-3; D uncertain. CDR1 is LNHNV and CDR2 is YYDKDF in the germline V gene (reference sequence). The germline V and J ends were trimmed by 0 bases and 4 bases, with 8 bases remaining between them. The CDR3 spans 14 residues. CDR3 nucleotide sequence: TGTGCCACCAGCAGAGATTCCCTTGCAGATACGCAGTATTTT. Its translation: CATSRDSLADTQYF.

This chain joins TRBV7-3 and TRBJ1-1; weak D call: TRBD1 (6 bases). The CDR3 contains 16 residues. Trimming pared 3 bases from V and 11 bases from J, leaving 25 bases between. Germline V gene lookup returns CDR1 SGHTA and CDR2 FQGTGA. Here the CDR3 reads CASSLTGRGGRPGAFF. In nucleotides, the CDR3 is TGTGCCAGCAGCTTGACCGGTCGCGGGGGCCGGCCTGGGGCTTTCTTT.

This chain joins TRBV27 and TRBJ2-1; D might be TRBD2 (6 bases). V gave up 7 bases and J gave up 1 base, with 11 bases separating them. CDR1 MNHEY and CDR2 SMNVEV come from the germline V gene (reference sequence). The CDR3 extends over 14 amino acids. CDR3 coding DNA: TGTGCCAGCAATAAAGCGGGTTCCTACAATGAGCAGTTCTTC. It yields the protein CASNKAGSYNEQFF.

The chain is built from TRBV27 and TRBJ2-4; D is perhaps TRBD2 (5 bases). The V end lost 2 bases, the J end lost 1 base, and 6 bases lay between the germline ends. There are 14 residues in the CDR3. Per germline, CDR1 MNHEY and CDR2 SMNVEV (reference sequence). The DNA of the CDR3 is TGTGCCAGCAGTTTAGAGGGTGCCAAAAACATTCAGTACTTC. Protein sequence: CASSLEGAKNIQYF.

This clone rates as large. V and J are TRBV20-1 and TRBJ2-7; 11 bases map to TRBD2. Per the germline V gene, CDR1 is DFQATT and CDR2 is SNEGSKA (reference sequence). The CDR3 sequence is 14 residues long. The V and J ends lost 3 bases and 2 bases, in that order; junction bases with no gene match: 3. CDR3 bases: TGCAGTGCTAGTGCTAGCGGGGGGACCTACGAGCAGTACTTC. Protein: CSASASGGTYEQYF.

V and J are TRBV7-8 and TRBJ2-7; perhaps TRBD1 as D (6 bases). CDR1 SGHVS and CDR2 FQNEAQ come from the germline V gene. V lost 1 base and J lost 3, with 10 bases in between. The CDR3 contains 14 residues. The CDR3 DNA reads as TGTGCCAGCAGCTTAGTCCCAGGGGTCTACGAGCAGTACTTC. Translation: CASSLVPGVYEQYF.

Here the CDR3 DNA reads TGCGCCAGCAGTGAGTCCCCAAGAGCGGAGAGGGAGACCCAGTACTTC. Translated: CASSESPRAERETQYF. V gene TRBV10-1 combines with J gene TRBJ2-5, with a tentative D call TRBD2 (5 bases). The V gene's germline CDR1 is WNHNN and CDR2 SYGVQD (reference sequence). The CDR3 length is 16 residues. With 0 bases removed from V and 5 bases from J, the gap between germline ends came to 16 bases.

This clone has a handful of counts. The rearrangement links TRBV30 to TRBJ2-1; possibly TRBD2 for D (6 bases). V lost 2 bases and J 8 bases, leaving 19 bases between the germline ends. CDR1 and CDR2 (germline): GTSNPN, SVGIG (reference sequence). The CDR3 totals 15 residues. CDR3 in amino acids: CAWSPRGGRRDEQFF. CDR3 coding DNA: TGTGCCTGGAGTCCCCGGGGTGGGAGGAGGGATGAGCAGTTCTTC.

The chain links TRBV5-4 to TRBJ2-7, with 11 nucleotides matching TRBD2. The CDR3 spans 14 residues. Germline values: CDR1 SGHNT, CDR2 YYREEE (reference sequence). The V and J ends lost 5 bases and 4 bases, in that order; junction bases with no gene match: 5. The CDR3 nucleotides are TGTGCCAGCAGACCGGGACTAGCGGCTTACGAGCAGTACTTC. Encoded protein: CASRPGLAAYEQYF.